This TCR beta chain was sequenced for a study of T-cell reconstitution after alpha-beta-depleted transplantation in children (dated by TCRdb to 2016 to 2017). As for the study more broadly: T-cell immune reconstitution after TCRalphabeta/CD19-depleted allogeneic hematopoietic cell transplantation in children was quantitatively tracked in the study by means of TCR repertoire profiling.

Broad study findings and their caveats: In some patients, high TCRbeta diversity at day 60 was attributed to recipient T cells and intrathymic progenitors that had survived conditioning. The apparently early recovery of alphabetaT-cell counts about two months after transplant reportedly depended on only several hundred rapidly expanded clones that came from non-depleted graft cells. Over subsequent months, a decline in hyperexpanded clone frequencies was noted, and after one year, T-cell counts and TCRbeta diversity were mostly ascribed to newly produced T cells.

This clonotype was detected a few times. Its antigen is not yet known. No base quality values were provided; no much bigger clone lies one nucleotide off. Preparation of the library involved PCR. The run used an Illumina HiSeq 2500. TCR libraries were prepared with molecular barcoding, using unique molecular identifiers to normalize TCRbeta repertoire quantification. The raw public data were reprocessed by TCRdb itself: fastp quality trimming at Q25, MiXCR clonotype calling, in-frame beta chains only. CDR3 protein sequences are deduplicated, and each keeps its most common genes and DNA. The sample table holds about 510,000 distinct CDR3 sequences, of which about an eighth were seen once. 14% of the sample belongs to the ten largest clones. As encoded in the germline V gene, CDR1 is KGHDR while CDR2 is SFDVKD. The trim is 1 base for V and 6 bases for J, with a gap of 9 bases between the germline ends. Including the terminal cysteine and phenylalanine, the CDR3 comprises 14 residues. Only CDR3 DNA remains: 42 bases, in frame from the first base.

Per the publication, the treatment or condition label means: allogeneic hematopoietic cell transplantation with graft depleted of TCRalphabeta T cells and CD19 B cells. TCRalphabeta/CD19-depleted allogeneic hematopoietic cell grafts were given to the transplant recipients, all of whom were children. The specimen comprised PBMCs, mostly from graft donor cells, sampled 180 days after TCRalphabeta/CD19-depleted stem cell transplant. The source of this sequence is a female patient aged 2-10 years who had a stem cell transplant for aplastic anemia, so the T cells may come from the graft donor. Here the chain combines TRBV24-1 and TRBJ2-1; the D gene lacks a confident call. The sequenced DNA is TGTGCCACCAGTGATTTTATCGACCCCAATGAGCAGTTCTTC. Its product reads: CATSDFIDPNEQFF.